This T cell receptor (beta chain) appears in the sequencing data of a study of control samples from healthy donors and cancer patients. CDR1 and CDR2 (germline): LNHDA, SQIVND (reference sequence). Unmatched junction bases numbered 9, after V lost 1 base and J lost 7 bases. CDR3 size: 15 residues. The protocol was immunoSEQ multiplex PCR, while the TCRdb copy is restricted to in-frame clones and leaves out a portion. The sample carries 71,000 or so clones, roughly 90% recorded once. This chain links TRBV19 with TRBJ1-1; 7 bases agree with TRBD1. This TCR derives from a man aged 55-75 years with lung cancer. Material for sequencing was PBMCs. CDR3 region: CASSIGGQLTYEAFF. The CDR3 DNA sequence: TGTGCCAGTAGTATAGGGGGACAGCTCACCTATGAAGCTTTCTTT.